This T cell receptor (beta chain) derives from a study of radiation and T cells in renal cell carcinoma. The assay was immunoSEQ multiplex PCR, and TCRdb's table has in-frame clones only and misses some. The table lists tens of thousands of clones, about 84% of them singletons. Germline V gene lookup returns CDR1 SGHTA and CDR2 FQGNSA. Losses at the gene ends were 4 bases for V and 6 bases for J; bases not matched to a gene: 8. CDR3 length: 14 amino acids. A note on this clone: The antigen remains undetermined.

Study results and caveats: From baseline, blood top tumor clonotypes peaked at 2 weeks post-radiation.

Time point here: blood 4 weeks post-SBRT, at nephrectomy. The sample's treatment: 15 Gy SBRT to primary tumor, nephrectomy 4 weeks later. Nephrectomy followed 15 Gy stereotactic body radiation by 4 weeks. Serial blood draws occurred at baseline and 2 and 4 weeks post-SBRT. This renal cell carcinoma was of the clear cell type. The sequence was obtained from a man aged 60 to 69 with renal cell carcinoma. The material sequenced was blood, taken from a patient whose treatment included radiotherapy and nephrectomy. The rearrangement links TRBV7-2 to TRBJ2-7; 8 bases map to TRBD2. DNA for the CDR3: TGTGCCAGCAGCTCGTCCGGGACTAGAGGCGAGCAGTACTTC. It yields the protein CASSSSGTRGEQYF. The full variable domain, in which reference TRBV7-2 and TRBJ2-7 provide the parts outside the CDR3, is GAGVSQSPSNKVTEKGKDVELRCDPISGHTALYWYRQSLGQGLEFLIYFQGNSAPDKSGLPSDRFSAERTGGSVSTLTIQRTQQEDSAVYLCASSSSGTRGEQYFGPGTRLTVT.